These 19 T cell receptor beta chains share one sample of origin, sequenced in a study of blood T cell repertoires in COVID-19. Data came from immunoSEQ multiplex PCR; TCRdb stores just in-frame clones and leaves some out. Here the sample spans almost 55,000 clones, 85% to 90% being singletons. Sequencing was carried out using peripheral blood. The receptors come from a human donor in a cohort sampled during active COVID-19.

The chain couples TRBV7-2 to TRBJ1-1; TRBD1 might be the D (5 bases). V lost 1 base to trimming and J lost 11 bases, with 11 bases between them. The CDR3 contains 12 residues. Germline loops: CDR1 SGHTA, CDR2 FQGNSA. The DNA of the CDR3 is TGTGCCAGCAGCTTAGGGGTGGGGCGGGCTTTCTTT. Protein product: CASSLGVGRAFF.

This chain joins TRBV4-1 and TRBJ1-4; D is perhaps TRBD1 (5 bases). CDR1 and CDR2 from the germline V gene are MGHRA and YSYEKL. The V end was cut by 1 base, the J end by 3 bases, with 9 bases between. This CDR3 region has 15 residues. Here the CDR3 reads CASSQVRGPNEKLFF. The CDR3 coding sequence is TGCGCCAGCAGCCAAGTAAGGGGTCCTAATGAAAAACTGTTTTTT.

The genes are TRBV6-5 and TRBJ2-7; tentatively, D is TRBD1 (6 bases). The CDR3 runs to 15 residues. V dropped 6 bases and J dropped 3 bases, with 18 bases sitting between them. In germline, CDR1 is MNHEY, CDR2 SVGAGI. The DNA of the CDR3 is TGTGCCAGCAGGCCCACAGGGTATAGGGTCTACGAGCAGTACTTC. Residues: CASRPTGYRVYEQYF.

This clone occurred once. The chain recombines TRBV12-3 or TRBV12-4 with TRBJ2-5; tentative D call: TRBD2 (5 bases). Trimming cost V 5 bases and J 5 bases, with 9 bases left between them. CDR3 length: 12 amino acids. In DNA, the CDR3 is TGTGCCAGCAGTCGAGGGCGGGAGACCCAGTACTTC. It specifies CASSRGRETQYF.

This sequence joins TRBV6-1 and TRBJ2-2; tentatively, D is TRBD2 (6 bases). This CDR3 has 16 residues. Germline lookup yields CDR1 MNHNS and CDR2 SASEGT. V was pared by 1 base and J by 3 bases, with 12 bases between. CDR3 region: CASSEVLIADTGELFF. The CDR3, as DNA: TGTGCCAGCAGTGAAGTCTTGATAGCGGACACCGGGGAGCTGTTTTTT.

The chain combines TRBV3-1 (or the pseudogene TRBV3-2) with TRBJ2-1, with D perhaps TRBD2 (6 bases). V gave up 1 base and J gave up 1 base, with 8 bases separating them. Germline-derived CDR1 and CDR2 are LGHDT and YNNKEL (reference sequence). The CDR3 totals 15 residues. The CDR3 protein is CASSQGSGSYNEQFF. The CDR3 nucleotides read TGTGCCAGCAGCCAAGGCAGCGGGTCCTACAATGAGCAGTTCTTC.

This clone ranks as medium-sized (0.01 to 0.1%). This rearrangement joins TRBV7-9 to TRBJ1-4; 9 bases are shared with TRBD1. The V segment lost 6 bases and the J segment 8 bases; nucleotides outside the gene matches: 10. Germline values: CDR1 SEHNR, CDR2 FQNEAQ (reference sequence). CDR3 length equals 15 residues. The DNA of the CDR3 is TGTGCCAGCAGTTCCCGGGACAGGGAAAGGGAAAAACTGTTTTTT. Its translation is CASSSRDREREKLFF.

The chain joins TRBV7-3 to TRBJ2-2, with D possibly being TRBD1 (6 bases). The V end lost 6 bases, the J end lost 2 bases, and 10 bases lay between the germline ends. CDR1 and CDR2 from the germline V gene are SGHTA and FQGTGA. The CDR3 runs to 14 residues. Here the CDR3 reads CASRRDTNTGELFF. For the CDR3, the DNA is TGTGCCAGCAGAAGGGACACCAACACCGGGGAGCTGTTTTTT.

The chain combines TRBV3-1 (or the pseudogene TRBV3-2) with TRBJ2-1, with D perhaps matching TRBD2 (5 bases). Germline CDR1 LGHDT, CDR2 YNNKEL (reference sequence). Trimming stripped 3 bases from V and 4 bases from J, with 10 bases between. There are 14 residues in the CDR3. The CDR3, as DNA: TGTGCCAGCAGCCAGAACGGGGTTTACAATGAGCAGTTCTTC. This encodes CASSQNGVYNEQFF.

With respect to this clone: The junction does not match germline at one end; this may be a read error. J is TRBJ2-7 and V is TRBV12-3 or TRBV12-4; 14 bases match TRBD2. This CDR3 comprises 12 residues. The CDR3 spells CASSPGLAGVDF. Here the CDR3 DNA reads TGTGCCAGCAGTCCGGGACTAGCGGGAGTAGACTTC.

On this clone itself: The same CDR3 arises from other DNA sequences in this sample as well. This chain links TRBV5-1 with TRBJ2-7; 10 bases fit TRBD1. The V gene's germline CDR1 is SGHRS and CDR2 YFSETQ. CDR3 length equals 15 residues. With V trimmed by 0 bases and J by 5 bases, 5 bases remained unmatched. This CDR3 reads CASSLGGQGGHEQYF. CDR3 nucleotide sequence: TGCGCCAGCAGCTTGGGAGGACAGGGGGGCCACGAGCAGTACTTC.

The chain employs TRBV28 and TRBJ1-2, with TRBD1 identical over 8 bases. Germline V gives CDR1 MDHEN, CDR2 SYDVKM. The trim removed 6 bases at V and 2 bases at J, leaving 11 bases unmatched. This CDR3 region has 16 residues. The CDR3 sequence is CASRGTDRALNYGYTF. For the CDR3, the DNA is TGTGCCAGCAGGGGCACGGACAGGGCGTTGAACTATGGCTACACCTTC.

This rearrangement joins TRBV7-2 to TRBJ2-7, with TRBD2 matching 8 bases. CDR1 and CDR2 from the germline V gene are SGHTA and FQGNSA. This CDR3 is built from 14 residues. Germline trimming cut 6 bases from V and 5 bases from J; bases unmatched to any gene: 9. The CDR3 reads CASSFGLAGNEQYF. DNA for the CDR3: TGTGCCAGCAGTTTCGGGCTAGCGGGTAACGAGCAGTACTTC.

The rearrangement joins TRBV5-1 to TRBJ2-7; 7 bases match TRBD1. Per the germline V gene, CDR1 is SGHRS and CDR2 is YFSETQ. The CDR3 length is 15 residues. V shed 2 bases and J 2 bases; nucleotides not matched to a gene: 7. Written as DNA, the CDR3 is TGCGCCAGCAGCTTTCCGGGCAGGGGGACCTACGAGCAGTACTTC. Protein product: CASSFPGRGTYEQYF.

The J gene is TRBJ1-1, the V gene TRBV6-5; 8 bases line up with TRBD1. J gave up 6 bases and V 5 bases, and 8 bases lay outside the gene matches. This CDR3 contains 14 residues. Germline loops: CDR1 MNHEY, CDR2 SVGAGI. Written as DNA, the CDR3 is TGTGCCAGCAGTCCCGGGACAGGTAGGGCTGAAGCTTTCTTT. Its protein is CASSPGTGRAEAFF.

CDR3 nucleotides: TGTGCCAGCAGCGTAGCGGGGGGTGGGACAGATACGCAGTATTTT. As protein: CASSVAGGGTDTQYF. The genes are TRBV9 and TRBJ2-3, with TRBD2 matching over 7 bases. Germline V gives CDR1 SGDLS, CDR2 YYNGEE. V shed 0 bases, J shed 3 bases, and the junction held 4 bases outside the gene matches. CDR3 length: 15 amino acids.

This clone occurred a few times. The rearrangement links TRBV27 to TRBJ2-7, with D perhaps TRBD1 (6 bases). This CDR3 is 16 amino acids long. V lost 0 bases to trimming and J lost 2 bases, with 14 bases between them. CDR1 and CDR2 (germline): MNHEY, SMNVEV (reference sequence). CDR3 DNA sequence: TGTGCCAGCAGTTTATCTTCCGGGACACTCACCTACGAGCAGTACTTC. This translates into CASSLSSGTLTYEQYF.

The chain carries TRBV19 and TRBJ2-1; D is possibly TRBD2 (5 bases). Germline V gene sequence: CDR1 LNHDA, CDR2 SQIVND (reference sequence). V lost 5 bases, J lost 9 bases, and 14 bases lay in between. The CDR3 consists of 13 residues. This CDR3 is CASSAERGSEQFF. The CDR3 bases are TGTGCCAGTAGTGCCGAAAGAGGGAGTGAGCAGTTCTTC.

This chain joins TRBV2 and TRBJ2-1, with D unclear. The germline gives CDR1 SNHLY, CDR2 FYNNEI. V lost 10 bases, J lost 4 bases, and 11 bases lay in between. CDR3 length equals 12 residues. CDR3: CATRVLYNEQFF. Here the CDR3 DNA reads TGTGCCACCCGAGTCCTTTACAATGAGCAGTTCTTC.